The sequence of this T cell receptor (beta chain) was determined in a study of T cells in Graves' hyperthyroidism and ophthalmopathy. Ten or more counts support this clonotype. Germline CDR1 is MDHEN and CDR2 is SYDVKM. This CDR3 has 12 residues. V gave up 6 bases and J gave up 14 bases, with 17 bases separating them. TCR beta CDR3 regions were amplified from RNA. When the TCR CDR3 underwent first-round RT-PCR, the HTBI primer set was used. TCRdb processed the multiplex PCR reads anew with MiXCR; each CDR3 protein has one entry. The repertoire includes 390,000 or so distinct CDR3 sequences, roughly 14% of them detected once, and around 13% sits in the top ten.

The sequence came from a man between 18 and 29 years old with Graves' ophthalmopathy. Sequenced material: blood. The chain carries TRBV28 and TRBJ2-1; D gene ambiguous. In DNA form, the CDR3 reads TGTGCCAGCAGAACCTCCGGGCATGGGGAGTTCTTC. Its translation is CASRTSGHGEFF.